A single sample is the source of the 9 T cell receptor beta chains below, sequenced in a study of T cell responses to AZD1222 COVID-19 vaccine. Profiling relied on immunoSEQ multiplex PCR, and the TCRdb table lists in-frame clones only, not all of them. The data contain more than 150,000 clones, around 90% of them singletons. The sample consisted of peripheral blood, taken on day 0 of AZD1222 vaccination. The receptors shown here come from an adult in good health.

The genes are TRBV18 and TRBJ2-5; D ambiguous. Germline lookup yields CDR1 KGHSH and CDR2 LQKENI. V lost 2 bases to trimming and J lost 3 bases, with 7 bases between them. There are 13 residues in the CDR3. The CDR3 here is CASSPSPKETQYF. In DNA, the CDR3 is TGTGCCAGCTCACCATCTCCAAAAGAGACCCAGTACTTC.

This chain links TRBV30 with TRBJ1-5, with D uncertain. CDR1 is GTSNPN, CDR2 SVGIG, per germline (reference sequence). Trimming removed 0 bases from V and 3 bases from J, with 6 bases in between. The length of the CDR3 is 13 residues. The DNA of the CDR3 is TGTGCCTGGAGTGTCGACACCAATCAGCCCCAGCATTTT. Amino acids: CAWSVDTNQPQHF.

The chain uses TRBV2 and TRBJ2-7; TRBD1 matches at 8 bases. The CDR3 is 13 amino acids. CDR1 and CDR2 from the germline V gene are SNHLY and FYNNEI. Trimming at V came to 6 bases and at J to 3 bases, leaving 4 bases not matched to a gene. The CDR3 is CASRDDRGYEQYF. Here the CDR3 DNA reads TGTGCCAGCAGAGACGACAGGGGCTACGAGCAGTACTTC.

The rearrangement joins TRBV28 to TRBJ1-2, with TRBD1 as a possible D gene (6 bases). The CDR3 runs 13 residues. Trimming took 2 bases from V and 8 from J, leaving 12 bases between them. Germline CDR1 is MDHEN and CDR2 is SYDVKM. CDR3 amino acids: CASSLNREGGYTF. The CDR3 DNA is TGTGCCAGCAGTTTAAACAGGGAAGGCGGCTACACCTTC.

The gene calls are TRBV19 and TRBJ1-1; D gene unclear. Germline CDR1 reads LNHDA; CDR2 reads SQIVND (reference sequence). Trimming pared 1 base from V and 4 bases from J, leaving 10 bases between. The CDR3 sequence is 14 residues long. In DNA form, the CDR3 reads TGTGCCAGTAGTATAGGGGCAGTCCCCACTGAAGCTTTCTTT. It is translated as CASSIGAVPTEAFF. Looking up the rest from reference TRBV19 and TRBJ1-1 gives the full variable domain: DGGITQSPKYLFRKEGQNVTLSCEQNLNHDAMYWYRQDPGQGLRLIYYSQIVNDFQKGDIAEGYSVSREKKESFPLTVTSAQKNPTAFYLCASSIGAVPTEAFFGQGTRLTVV.

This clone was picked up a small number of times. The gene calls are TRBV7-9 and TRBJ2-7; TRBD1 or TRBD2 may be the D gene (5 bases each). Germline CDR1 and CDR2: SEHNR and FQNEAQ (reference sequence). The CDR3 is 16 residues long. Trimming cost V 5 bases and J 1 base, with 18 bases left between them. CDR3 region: CASSADIGRDSYEQYF. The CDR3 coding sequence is TGTGCCAGCAGCGCGGACATCGGTCGGGATTCCTACGAGCAGTACTTC. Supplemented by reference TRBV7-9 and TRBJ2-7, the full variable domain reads DTGVSQNPRHKITKRGQNVTFRCDPISEHNRLYWYRQTLGQGPEFLTYFQNEAQLEKSRLLSDRFSAERPKGSFSTLEIQRTEQGDSAMYLCASSADIGRDSYEQYFGPGTRLTVT.

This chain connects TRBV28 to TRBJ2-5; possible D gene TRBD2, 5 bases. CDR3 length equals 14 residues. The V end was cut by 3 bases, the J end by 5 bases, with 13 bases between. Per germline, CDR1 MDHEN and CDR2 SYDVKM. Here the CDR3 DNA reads TGTGCCAGCAGTTTGTCGGGGTTGTGGGAGACCCAGTACTTC. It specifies CASSLSGLWETQYF.

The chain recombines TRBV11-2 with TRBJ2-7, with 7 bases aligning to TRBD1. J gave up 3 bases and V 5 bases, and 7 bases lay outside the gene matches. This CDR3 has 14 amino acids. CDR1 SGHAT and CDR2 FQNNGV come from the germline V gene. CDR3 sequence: CASSPLTGYYEQYF. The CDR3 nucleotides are TGTGCCAGCAGCCCCCTGACAGGGTACTACGAGCAGTACTTC.

The CDR3: CASSSGTGVPETQYF. CDR3 sequence (DNA): TGTGCCAGCAGCTCGGGGACAGGGGTGCCGGAGACCCAGTACTTC. V usage is TRBV7-3 and J usage is TRBJ2-5; 10 bases align to TRBD1. CDR1 and CDR2 from the germline V gene are SGHTA and FQGTGA. The V gene end was trimmed by 4 bases and the J gene end by 5 bases; junction bases not matched to a gene: 7. The CDR3 extends over 15 amino acids.